A single sample is the source of the 7 T cell receptor beta chains below, sequenced in a study of response to subunit inactivated influenza vaccine. TCRdb analysed the RT-PCR reads with MiXCR anew, one entry per CDR3 protein. The table has roughly 460,000 distinct CDR3 sequences, about 10% seen once. The sequencing used PBMCs from blood, collected roughly 46 days after vaccination. These receptors all stem from a man aged 50-59 years who received an inactivated influenza vaccine.

This clonotype was detected a few times. The genes are TRBV20-1 and TRBJ2-1, with 15 bases matching TRBD2. V trimming: 3 bases; J trimming: 4 bases; junction bases outside the gene matches: 7. The CDR3 is 17 amino acids. Per germline, CDR1 DFQATT and CDR2 SNEGSKA (reference sequence). The CDR3 nucleotides read TGCAGTGCTAGGGGACTAGCGGGAGGAGTATATTACAATGAGCAGTTCTTC. Residues: CSARGLAGGVYYNEQFF.

The chain recombines TRBV7-7 with TRBJ2-5, with D unclear. V shed 5 bases and J shed 5 bases, with 15 bases lying between them. The germline V gene encodes CDR1 SSHAT and CDR2 FNYEAQ (reference sequence). The CDR3 runs to 14 residues. CDR3: CASSPRLGSETQYF. The CDR3 DNA sequence: TGTGCCAGCAGCCCGAGGTTGGGGTCGGAGACCCAGTACTTC.

The chain has TRBV11-3 and TRBJ2-3, with D possibly matching TRBD2 (6 bases). Trimming stripped 5 bases from V and 5 bases from J, with 20 bases between. The CDR3 has 16 amino acids. Germline-derived CDR1 and CDR2 are SGHNT and YENEEA. CDR3 protein: CASSPGPQLGGDTQYF. CDR3 sequence (DNA): TGTGCCAGCAGCCCAGGACCCCAGCTGGGGGGAGATACGCAGTATTTT.

There are a few counts of this clonotype. The chain carries TRBV6-1 and TRBJ2-3; D possibly corresponds to TRBD2 (6 bases). Germline V gene sequence: CDR1 MNHNS, CDR2 SASEGT. This CDR3 has 16 amino acids. The V and J ends lost 8 bases and 3 bases respectively, with 21 bases between them. The CDR3 spells CASRGGGSASTDTQYF. The CDR3 region has the DNA TGTGCCAGCCGGGGAGGTGGTAGCGCCTCGACAGATACGCAGTATTTT.

In this sample, this clonotype turned up a few times. This chain links TRBV20-1 with TRBJ2-7; 13 bases are a match to TRBD2. V was pared by 3 bases and J by 2 bases, with 7 bases of the junction left unmatched. In germline, CDR1 is DFQATT, CDR2 SNEGSKA (reference sequence). The CDR3 has 16 amino acids. The chain's CDR3 is CSASATSGRSAYEQYF. CDR3 coding DNA: TGCAGTGCTAGTGCGACTAGCGGGAGGTCAGCCTACGAGCAGTACTTC.

This clonotype showed up many times. This chain connects TRBV15 to TRBJ2-5; tentative D call: TRBD2 (6 bases). Trimming cost V 0 bases and J 5 bases, with 19 bases left between them. CDR1 and CDR2 (germline): LNHNV, YYDKDF (reference sequence). The CDR3 sequence is 17 residues long. CDR3 loop: CATSREIRAFGGETQYF. The CDR3 region has the DNA TGTGCCACCAGCAGAGAAATAAGAGCCTTTGGAGGGGAGACCCAGTACTTC.

This clonotype was observed a handful of times. J is TRBJ2-3 and V is TRBV20-1; TRBD2 matches 9 bases. The trim removed 5 bases at V and 5 bases at J, leaving 11 bases unmatched. Germline assignment: CDR1 DFQATT and CDR2 SNEGSKA (reference sequence). The CDR3 length is 15 residues. The CDR3 loop is CSAPPTSGWGDTQYF. For the CDR3, the DNA is TGCAGTGCTCCTCCCACTAGCGGGTGGGGAGATACGCAGTATTTT.